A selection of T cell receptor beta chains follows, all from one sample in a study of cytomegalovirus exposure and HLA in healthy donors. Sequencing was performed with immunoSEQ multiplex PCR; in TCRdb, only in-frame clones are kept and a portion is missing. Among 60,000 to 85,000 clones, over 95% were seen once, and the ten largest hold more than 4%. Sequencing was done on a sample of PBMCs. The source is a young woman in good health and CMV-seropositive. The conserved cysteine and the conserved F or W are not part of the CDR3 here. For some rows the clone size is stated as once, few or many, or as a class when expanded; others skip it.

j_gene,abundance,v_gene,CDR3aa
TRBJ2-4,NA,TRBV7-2,ASSPFSVSIKNIQY
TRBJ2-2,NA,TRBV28,ASTPDYANTGELF
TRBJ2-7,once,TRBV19,ASSALAGGYEQY
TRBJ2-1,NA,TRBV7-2,ASSKAQGLSYNEQF
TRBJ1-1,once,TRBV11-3,ASSAQGQGGIEAF
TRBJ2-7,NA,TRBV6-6,ASSNPQGWEQY
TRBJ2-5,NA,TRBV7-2,ASSLASGSGTQY
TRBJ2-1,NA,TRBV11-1,ASSLGREMYHNEQF
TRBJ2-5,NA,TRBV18,ASSPPRTSGQETQY
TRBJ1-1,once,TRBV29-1,SVERSPSGNTEAF
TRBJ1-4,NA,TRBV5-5,ASTFGSSSNEKLF
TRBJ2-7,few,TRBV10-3,AISESRGEQY
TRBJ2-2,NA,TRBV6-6,ASSSLSTGELF
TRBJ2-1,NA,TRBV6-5,ASRTKALYNEQF
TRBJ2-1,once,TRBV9,ASSVGPPVAGGNLNEQF
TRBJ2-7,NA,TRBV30,AWSLGRDVYEQY
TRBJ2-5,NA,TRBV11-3,ASGSQETQY
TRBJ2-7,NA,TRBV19,ASSQGAGVYEQY
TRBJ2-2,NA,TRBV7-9,ASSLGALAGTFGELF
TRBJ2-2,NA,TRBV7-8,ASSPNRQGGNTGELF
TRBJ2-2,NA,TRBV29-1,SVTGKGLFSGELF
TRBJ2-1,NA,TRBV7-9,ASSLGGSFGAAEQF
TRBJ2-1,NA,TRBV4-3,ASSPWWWEGHNEQF
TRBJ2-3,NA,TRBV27,ASSTGTSGRAIFMQY
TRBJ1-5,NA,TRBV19,ASSIWTGRGNQPQH
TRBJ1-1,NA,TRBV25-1,ASSEDRVGEAF
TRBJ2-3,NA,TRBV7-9,ASSLSGSTDTQY
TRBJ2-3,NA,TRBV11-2,ASSLGHLSDTQY
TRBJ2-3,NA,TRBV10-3,AIRGTSRRENLDTQY
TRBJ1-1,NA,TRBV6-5,ASSSGLLNTEAF
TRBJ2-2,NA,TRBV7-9,ASSLLVEGGELF
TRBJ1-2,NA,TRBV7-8,ASSLSRGGYGYT
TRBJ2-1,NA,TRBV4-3,ASSQLIAGGQYNEQF
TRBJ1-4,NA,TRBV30,AWSVTGANEKLF
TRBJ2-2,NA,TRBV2,ASSESGGGTGELF
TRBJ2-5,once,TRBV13,ASSLASVGGGETQY
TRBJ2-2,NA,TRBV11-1,ASSSQREGNTGELF
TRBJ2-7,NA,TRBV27,ASSPGEATYEQY
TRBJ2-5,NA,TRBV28,ASSSGLEVWETQY
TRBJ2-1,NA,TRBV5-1,ASSHSGTGINEQF
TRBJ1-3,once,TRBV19,ASSAQTTGNTIY
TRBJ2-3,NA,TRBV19,ASSARQGTDTQY
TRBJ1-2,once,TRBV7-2,ASSLAVGGLTDGYT
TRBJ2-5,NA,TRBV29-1,SVENGTSGTGETQY
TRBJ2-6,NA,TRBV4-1,ASSQEEGAPGANVLT
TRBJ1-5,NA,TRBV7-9,ASSYSGGLWNQPQH
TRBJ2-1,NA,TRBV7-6,ASSGGGRAGSSYNEQF
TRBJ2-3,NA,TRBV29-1,SVEAGGTDTQY
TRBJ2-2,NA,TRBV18,ASSQGHNTGELF
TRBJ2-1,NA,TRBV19,ASSGGRAGDEQF
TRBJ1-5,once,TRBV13,ASSLGQGNQPQH